This T cell receptor (beta chain) came from a study of OX40 agonist ivuxolimab in advanced cancers. The study, taken as a whole, reports: Near-lowest levels of clonal expansion characterized partial responders at 0.1-3.0 mg/kg.

Blood draws occurred at baseline, cycle 4 day 1, and cycle 7 day 1. Using immunoSEQ multiplex PCR, the repertoire was profiled, and TCRdb retains in-frame clones only, with some absent. Among 35,000 to 40,000 clones listed, about 80% were seen once. V dropped 3 bases and J dropped 8; count of bases not matched to a gene: 11. This CDR3 contains 16 residues. Germline CDR1 reads MRHNA; CDR2 reads SNTAGT. Regarding this clone: Its antigen is currently unknown.

The chain recombines TRBV6-4 with TRBJ2-1, with 9 nucleotides matching TRBD1. The TCR originated in an adult with an advanced solid tumor such as melanoma, head and neck, liver or kidney cancer. This sample comprised CD4+ or CD8+ T cells sorted from blood, obtained in a trial of the OX40 agonist ivuxolimab. CDR3 bases: TGTGCCAGCAGTGATGGAGCTGGGGACAGGGCCCATGAGCAGTTCTTC. This gives the protein CASSDGAGDRAHEQFF.